This T cell receptor beta chain was sequenced during a study of breast tumors, draining lymph nodes, adjacent tissues. This clonotype was counted between two and nine times. Its antigen is currently unknown. TCRdb re-derived calls from the multiplex PCR reads in MiXCR, one entry per CDR3 protein. The table lists around 300,000 distinct CDR3 sequences, roughly 31% of them singletons. Axillary draining lymph nodes of breast cancer patients supplied the node samples. Study-wide results and limits: Data only fit, rather than demonstrated, lymph node origin of most tumor T cells.

Germline assignment: CDR1 WSHSY and CDR2 SAAADI. Trimming took 2 bases from V and 3 from J, leaving 11 bases between them. The CDR3 has 14 amino acids. The receptor's source is a female donor with breast cancer. Some clones in this sample may be carry-over from other donors' samples. The sequenced sample consisted of axillary lymph node tissue. The chain recombines TRBV10-2 with TRBJ2-7; possibly TRBD1 or TRBD2 for D (5 bases each). The CDR3 loop is CASSELWDGYEQYF. The CDR3 DNA reads TGCGCCAGCAGTGAGCTCTGGGACGGCTACGAGCAGTACTTC.